This TCR beta chain originates from a study of neurological immune-mediated disorders. Study results and limitations: Private repertoires in all groups were suggested by the absence of shared CDR3 amino acid sequences among expanded clones across subjects.

Germline loops: CDR1 SGHRS, CDR2 YFSETQ. There are 14 residues in the CDR3. Template-switch 5'RACE cDNA synthesis added a 10-nucleotide unique molecular identifier. Every sequencing run generated in excess of 160 million TCR-beta sequences. These sequences covered 15-18 subjects. Each CDR3 protein is one row after TCRdb ran MiXCR on the 5' RACE reads. The sample contains tens of thousands of distinct CDR3 sequences, about 9.4% of which appear only once. The unsorted libraries originated from 2 million PBMCs that had been stored at -80 C. Comment on this clonotype: What it binds is not known. A junction boundary mismatches the germline segment, possibly from a read error.

The rearrangement links TRBV5-1 to TRBJ2-7, with D tentatively TRBD1 (5 bases). Source material: PBMCs. The source of this sequence is a man aged 35-49 years in good health. CDR3 nucleotide sequence: TGCGCCAGCAGCTTGGAGTCTGGGGCGTGGGATCAGCACTTC. It translates to CASSLESGAWDQHF.